The T cell receptor beta chain under discussion was sequenced for a study of blood T cell repertoires in COVID-19. This clone was observed a few times. Original analysis: Reference gene primers were amplified, and this amplification served to estimate nucleated cell counts. TCRdb keeps only in-frame clones here, not all; method: immunoSEQ multiplex PCR. The V and J calls and clone size are taken from that table; D and trimming were inferred from the DNA. The sample includes approximately 300,000 clones, roughly 82% seen only once; the top ten take around 1.7%. Germline trimming cut 1 base from V and 10 bases from J; bases unmatched to any gene: 15. This CDR3 has 18 amino acids. The germline V gene encodes CDR1 SGHTA and CDR2 FQGTGA.

The sample comprised peripheral blood. This sequence joins TRBV7-3 and TRBJ2-1, with 11 bases fitting TRBD2. This TCR derives from a woman aged 45 to 65 with acute or convalescent COVID-19. CDR3 DNA sequence: TGTGCCAGCAGCTTAATAGGGGTACGGACTAGCGGGTCAGGGGAGCAGTTCTTC. Translating it yields CASSLIGVRTSGSGEQFF.